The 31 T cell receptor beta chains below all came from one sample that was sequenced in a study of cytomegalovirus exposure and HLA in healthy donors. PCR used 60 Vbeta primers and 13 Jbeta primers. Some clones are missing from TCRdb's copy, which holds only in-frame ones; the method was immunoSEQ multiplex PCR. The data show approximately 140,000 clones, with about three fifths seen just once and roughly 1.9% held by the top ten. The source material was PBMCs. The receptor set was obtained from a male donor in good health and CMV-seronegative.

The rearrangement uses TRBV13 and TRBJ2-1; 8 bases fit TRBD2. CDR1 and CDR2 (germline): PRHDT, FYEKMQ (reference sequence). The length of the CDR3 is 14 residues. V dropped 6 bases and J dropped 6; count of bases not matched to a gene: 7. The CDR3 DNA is TGTGCCAGCAGGAGGACTAGCAGTCGCAATGAGCAGTTCTTC. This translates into CASRRTSSRNEQFF.

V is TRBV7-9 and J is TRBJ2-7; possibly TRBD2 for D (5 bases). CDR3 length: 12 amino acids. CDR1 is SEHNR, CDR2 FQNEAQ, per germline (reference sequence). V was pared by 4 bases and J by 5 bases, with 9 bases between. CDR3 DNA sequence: TGTGCCAGCAGCTCCTACGGGGACGAGCAGTACTTC. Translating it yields CASSSYGDEQYF. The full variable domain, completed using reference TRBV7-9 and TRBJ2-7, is DTGVSQNPRHKITKRGQNVTFRCDPISEHNRLYWYRQTLGQGPEFLTYFQNEAQLEKSRLLSDRFSAERPKGSFSTLEIQRTEQGDSAMYLCASSSYGDEQYFGPGTRLTVT.

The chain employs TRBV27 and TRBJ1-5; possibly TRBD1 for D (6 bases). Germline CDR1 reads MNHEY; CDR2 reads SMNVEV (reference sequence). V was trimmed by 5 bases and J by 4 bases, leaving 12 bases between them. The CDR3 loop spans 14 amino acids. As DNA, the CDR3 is TGTGCCAGCAGTCAACAGGGATTTAATCAGCCCCAGCATTTT. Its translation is CASSQQGFNQPQHF.

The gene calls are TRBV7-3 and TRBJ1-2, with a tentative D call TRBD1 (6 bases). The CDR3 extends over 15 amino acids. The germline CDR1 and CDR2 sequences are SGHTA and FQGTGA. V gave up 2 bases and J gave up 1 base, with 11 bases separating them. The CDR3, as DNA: TGTGCCAGCAGCTTACAGGGAGGGGGTAACTATGGCTACACCTTC. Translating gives CASSLQGGGNYGYTF.

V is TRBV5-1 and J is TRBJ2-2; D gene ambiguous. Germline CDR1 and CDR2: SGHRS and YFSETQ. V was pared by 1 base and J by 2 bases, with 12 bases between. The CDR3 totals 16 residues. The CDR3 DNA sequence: TGCGCCAGCAGCTTGTCATCGGTTCTTAACACCGGGGAGCTGTTTTTT. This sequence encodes CASSLSSVLNTGELFF.

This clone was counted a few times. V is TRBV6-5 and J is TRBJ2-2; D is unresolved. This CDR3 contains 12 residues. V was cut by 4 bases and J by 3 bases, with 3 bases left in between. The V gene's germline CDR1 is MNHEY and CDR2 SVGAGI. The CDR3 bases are TGTGCCAGCAGTTTCTACACCGGGGAGCTGTTTTTT. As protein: CASSFYTGELFF.

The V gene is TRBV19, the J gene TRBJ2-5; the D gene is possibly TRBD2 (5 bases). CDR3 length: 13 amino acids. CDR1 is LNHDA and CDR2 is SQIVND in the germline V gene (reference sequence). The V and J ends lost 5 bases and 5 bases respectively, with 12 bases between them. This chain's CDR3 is CASSLGLGETQYF. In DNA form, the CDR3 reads TGTGCCAGTAGTCTAGGACTTGGGGAGACCCAGTACTTC.

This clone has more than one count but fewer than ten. The CDR3 spells CASSIQGVYGYTF. The CDR3 DNA reads TGTGCCAGCAGTATACAGGGGGTCTATGGCTACACCTTC. V and J are TRBV2 and TRBJ1-2; 8 bases align to TRBD1. This CDR3 has 13 amino acids. Germline trimming cut 5 bases from V and 4 bases from J; bases unmatched to any gene: 3. Germline-derived CDR1 and CDR2 are SNHLY and FYNNEI.

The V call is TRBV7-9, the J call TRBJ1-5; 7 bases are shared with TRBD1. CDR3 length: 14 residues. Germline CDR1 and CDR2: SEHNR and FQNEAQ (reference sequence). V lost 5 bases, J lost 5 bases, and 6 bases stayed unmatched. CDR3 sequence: CASSRDRADQPQHF. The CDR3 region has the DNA TGTGCCAGCAGCCGTGACAGGGCCGATCAGCCCCAGCATTTT.

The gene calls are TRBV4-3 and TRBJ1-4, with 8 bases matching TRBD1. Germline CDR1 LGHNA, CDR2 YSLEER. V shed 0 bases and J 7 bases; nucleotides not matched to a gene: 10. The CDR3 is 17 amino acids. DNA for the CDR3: TGCGCCAGCAGCCAAGATAGGACAGGGTTGGTTAGTGAAAAACTGTTTTTT. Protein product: CASSQDRTGLVSEKLFF.

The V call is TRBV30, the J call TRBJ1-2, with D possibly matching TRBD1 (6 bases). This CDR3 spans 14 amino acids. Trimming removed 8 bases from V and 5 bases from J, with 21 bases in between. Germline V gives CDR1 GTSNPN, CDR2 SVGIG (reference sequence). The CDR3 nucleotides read TGTGCCCTCCGCCGAGAGGGGGAGGGTTATGGCTACACCTTC. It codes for CALRREGEGYGYTF.

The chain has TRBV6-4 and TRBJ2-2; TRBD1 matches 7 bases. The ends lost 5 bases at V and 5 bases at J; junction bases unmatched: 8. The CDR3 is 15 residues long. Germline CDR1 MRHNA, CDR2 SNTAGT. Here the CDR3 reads CASSPTGSYTGELFF. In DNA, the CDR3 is TGTGCCAGCAGTCCGACAGGGAGCTATACCGGGGAGCTGTTTTTT.

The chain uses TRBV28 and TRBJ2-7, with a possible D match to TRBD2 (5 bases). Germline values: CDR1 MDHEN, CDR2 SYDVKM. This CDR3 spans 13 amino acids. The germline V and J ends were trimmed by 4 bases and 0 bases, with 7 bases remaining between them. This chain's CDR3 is CASSSGGSYEQYF. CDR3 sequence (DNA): TGTGCCAGCAGTTCCGGAGGCTCCTACGAGCAGTACTTC.

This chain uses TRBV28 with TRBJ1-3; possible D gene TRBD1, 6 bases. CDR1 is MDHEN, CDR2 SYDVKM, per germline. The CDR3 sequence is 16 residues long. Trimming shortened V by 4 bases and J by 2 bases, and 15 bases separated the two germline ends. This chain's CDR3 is CASSSPGGGPGNTIYF. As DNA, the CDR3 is TGTGCCAGCAGTTCACCGGGTGGGGGCCCTGGAAACACCATATATTTT.

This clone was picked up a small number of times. In nucleotides, the CDR3 is TGTGCCTGGAACAGGGGGCCTGCGAACACCGGGGAGCTGTTTTTT. Its translation is CAWNRGPANTGELFF. The chain has TRBV30 and TRBJ2-2; the match to TRBD1 covers 9 bases. J lost 0 bases, V lost 4 bases, and 3 bases had no gene match. In germline, CDR1 is GTSNPN, CDR2 SVGIG (reference sequence). The length of the CDR3 is 15 residues.

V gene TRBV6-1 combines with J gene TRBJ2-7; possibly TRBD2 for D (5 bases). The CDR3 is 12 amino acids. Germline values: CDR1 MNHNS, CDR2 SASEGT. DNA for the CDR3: TGTGCAACGTGGGAGACACAAGGCGAGCAGTACTTC. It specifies CATWETQGEQYF.

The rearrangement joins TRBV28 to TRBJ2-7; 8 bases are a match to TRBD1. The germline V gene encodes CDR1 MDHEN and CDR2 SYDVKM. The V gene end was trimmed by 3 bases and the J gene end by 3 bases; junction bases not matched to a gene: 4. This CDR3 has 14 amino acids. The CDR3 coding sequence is TGTGCCAGCAGTTTGGGACAGGCCAACTACGAGCAGTACTTC. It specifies CASSLGQANYEQYF.

The DNA of the CDR3 is TGTGCCTGGAGTGCCTTACCAACAGGGAAGGGGCAGCCCCAGCATTTT. It is translated as CAWSALPTGKGQPQHF. The chain employs TRBV30 and TRBJ1-5, with a possible D match to TRBD1 (6 bases). The V end was cut by 1 base, the J end by 7 bases, with 20 bases between. The CDR3 is made up of 16 amino acids. Germline CDR1 reads GTSNPN; CDR2 reads SVGIG (reference sequence).

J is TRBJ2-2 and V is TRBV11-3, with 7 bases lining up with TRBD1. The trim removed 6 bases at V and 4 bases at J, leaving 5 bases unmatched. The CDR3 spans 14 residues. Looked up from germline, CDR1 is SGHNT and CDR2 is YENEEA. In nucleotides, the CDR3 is TGTGCCAGCAGTCGTCCAGGGGGCACCGGGGAGCTGTTTTTT. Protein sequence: CASSRPGGTGELFF.

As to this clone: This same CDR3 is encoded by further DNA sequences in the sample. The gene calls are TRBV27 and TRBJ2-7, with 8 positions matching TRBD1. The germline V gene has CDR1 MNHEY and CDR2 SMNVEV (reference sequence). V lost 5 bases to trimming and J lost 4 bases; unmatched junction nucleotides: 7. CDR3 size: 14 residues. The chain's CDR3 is CASSPGQGLYEQYF. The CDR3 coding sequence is TGTGCCAGCAGTCCCGGACAGGGCCTTTACGAGCAGTACTTC.

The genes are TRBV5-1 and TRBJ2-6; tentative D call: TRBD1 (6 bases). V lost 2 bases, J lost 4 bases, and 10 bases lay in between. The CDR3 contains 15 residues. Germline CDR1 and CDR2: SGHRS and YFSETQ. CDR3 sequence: CASSFQGTGANVLTF. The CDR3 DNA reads TGCGCCAGCAGCTTTCAGGGGACGGGGGCCAACGTCCTGACTTTC.

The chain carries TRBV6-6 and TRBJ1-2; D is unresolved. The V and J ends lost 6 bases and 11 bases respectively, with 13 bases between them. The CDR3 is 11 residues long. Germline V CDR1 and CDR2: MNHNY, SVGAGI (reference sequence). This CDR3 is CASRETAGYTF. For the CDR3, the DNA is TGTGCCAGCAGGGAGACGGCTGGGTACACCTTC.

The CDR3 nucleotides read TGTGCCAGTCCGGCGGGGAAGTACTATGGCTACACCTTC. As protein: CASPAGKYYGYTF. V is TRBV5-8 and J is TRBJ1-2; unclear D gene. V lost 8 bases and J lost 3, with 14 bases in between. The CDR3 loop spans 13 amino acids. CDR1 SGHTS and CDR2 YDEGEE come from the germline V gene.

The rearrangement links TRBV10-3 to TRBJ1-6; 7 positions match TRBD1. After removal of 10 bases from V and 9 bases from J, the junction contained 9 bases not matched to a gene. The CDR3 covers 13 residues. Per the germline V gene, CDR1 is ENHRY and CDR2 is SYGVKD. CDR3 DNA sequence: TGTGCCAGCTCCGGGACAGCTACTTCACCCCTCCACTTT. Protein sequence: CASSGTATSPLHF.

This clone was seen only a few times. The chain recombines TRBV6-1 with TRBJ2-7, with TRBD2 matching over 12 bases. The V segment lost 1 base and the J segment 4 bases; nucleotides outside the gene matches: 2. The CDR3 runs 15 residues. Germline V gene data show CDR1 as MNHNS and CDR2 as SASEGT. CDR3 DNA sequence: TGTGCCAGCAGTGAAGGTGGGACTAGCGGGTACGAGCAGTACTTC. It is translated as CASSEGGTSGYEQYF.

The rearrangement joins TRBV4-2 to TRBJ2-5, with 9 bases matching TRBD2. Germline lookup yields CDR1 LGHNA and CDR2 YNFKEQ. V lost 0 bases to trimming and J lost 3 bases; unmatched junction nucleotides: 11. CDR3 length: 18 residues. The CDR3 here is CASSQEGGIAGDKETQYF. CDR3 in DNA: TGTGCCAGCAGCCAAGAGGGGGGAATAGCGGGGGACAAAGAGACCCAGTACTTC.

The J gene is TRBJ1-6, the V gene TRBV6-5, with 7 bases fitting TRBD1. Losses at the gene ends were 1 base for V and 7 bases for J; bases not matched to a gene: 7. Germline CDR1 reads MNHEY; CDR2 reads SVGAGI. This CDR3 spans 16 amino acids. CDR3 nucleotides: TGTGCCAGCAGTTACTACAGGGGTCGACGGAATTCACCCCTCCACTTT. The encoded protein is CASSYYRGRRNSPLHF.

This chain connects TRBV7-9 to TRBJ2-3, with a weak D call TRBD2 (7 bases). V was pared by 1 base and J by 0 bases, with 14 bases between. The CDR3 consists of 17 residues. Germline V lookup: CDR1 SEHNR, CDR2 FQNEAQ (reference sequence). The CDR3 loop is CASSLVGGGFSTDTQYF. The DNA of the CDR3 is TGTGCCAGCAGCTTAGTTGGCGGGGGCTTCAGCACAGATACGCAGTATTTT.

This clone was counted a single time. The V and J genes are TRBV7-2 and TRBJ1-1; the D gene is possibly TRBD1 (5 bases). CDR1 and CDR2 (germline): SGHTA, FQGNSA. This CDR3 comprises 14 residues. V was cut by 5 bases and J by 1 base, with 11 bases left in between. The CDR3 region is CASSRSQGNTEAFF. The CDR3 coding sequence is TGTGCCAGCAGCCGGTCTCAGGGGAACACTGAAGCTTTCTTT.

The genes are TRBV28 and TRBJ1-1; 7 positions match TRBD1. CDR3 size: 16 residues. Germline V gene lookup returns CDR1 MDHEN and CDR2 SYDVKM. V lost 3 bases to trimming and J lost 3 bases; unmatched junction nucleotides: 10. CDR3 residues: CASSLLGLQGYTEAFF. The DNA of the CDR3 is TGTGCCAGCAGTTTGTTAGGCTTACAGGGGTACACTGAAGCTTTCTTT.

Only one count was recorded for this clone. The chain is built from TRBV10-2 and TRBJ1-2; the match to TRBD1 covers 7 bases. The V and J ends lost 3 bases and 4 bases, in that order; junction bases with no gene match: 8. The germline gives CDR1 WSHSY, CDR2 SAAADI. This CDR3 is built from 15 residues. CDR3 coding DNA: TGCGCCAGCAGTGAAGGGACAGACCATGGCTATGGCTACACCTTC. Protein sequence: CASSEGTDHGYGYTF.